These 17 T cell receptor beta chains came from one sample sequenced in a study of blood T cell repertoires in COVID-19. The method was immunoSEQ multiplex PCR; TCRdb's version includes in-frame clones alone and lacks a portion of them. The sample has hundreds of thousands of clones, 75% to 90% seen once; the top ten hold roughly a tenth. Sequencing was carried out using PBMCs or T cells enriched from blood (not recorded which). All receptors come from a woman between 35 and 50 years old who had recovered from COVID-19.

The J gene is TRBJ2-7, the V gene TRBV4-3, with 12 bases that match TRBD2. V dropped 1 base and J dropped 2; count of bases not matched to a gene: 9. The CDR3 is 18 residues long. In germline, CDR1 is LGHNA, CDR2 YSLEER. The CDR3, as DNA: TGCGCCAGCAGCCAAGGAGCCCCGGGACTAGCGGGCGCCTACGAGCAGTACTTC. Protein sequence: CASSQGAPGLAGAYEQYF.

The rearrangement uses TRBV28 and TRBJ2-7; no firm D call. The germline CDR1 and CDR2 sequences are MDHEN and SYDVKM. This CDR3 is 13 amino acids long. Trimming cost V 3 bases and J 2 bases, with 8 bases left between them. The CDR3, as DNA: TGTGCCAGCAGTTTGGTAACAGCCTACGAGCAGTACTTC. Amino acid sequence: CASSLVTAYEQYF.

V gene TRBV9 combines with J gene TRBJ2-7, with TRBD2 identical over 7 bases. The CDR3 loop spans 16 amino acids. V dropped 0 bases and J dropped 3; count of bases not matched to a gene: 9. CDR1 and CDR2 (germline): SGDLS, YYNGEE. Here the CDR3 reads CASSVEGKRGYYEQYF. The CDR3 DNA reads TGTGCCAGCAGCGTAGAGGGGAAGCGGGGATACTACGAGCAGTACTTC.

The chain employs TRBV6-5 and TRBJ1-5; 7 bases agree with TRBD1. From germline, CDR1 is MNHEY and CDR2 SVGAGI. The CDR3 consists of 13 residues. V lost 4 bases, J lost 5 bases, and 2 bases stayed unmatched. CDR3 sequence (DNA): TGTGCCAGCAGTTTGGGACAGTATCAGCCCCAGCATTTT. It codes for CASSLGQYQPQHF.

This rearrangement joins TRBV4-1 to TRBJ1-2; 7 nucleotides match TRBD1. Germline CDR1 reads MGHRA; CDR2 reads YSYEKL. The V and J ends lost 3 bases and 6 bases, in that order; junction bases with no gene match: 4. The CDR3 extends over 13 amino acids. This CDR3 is CASSQGQRNGYTF. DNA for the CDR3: TGCGCCAGCAGCCAGGGACAGAGGAATGGCTACACCTTC.

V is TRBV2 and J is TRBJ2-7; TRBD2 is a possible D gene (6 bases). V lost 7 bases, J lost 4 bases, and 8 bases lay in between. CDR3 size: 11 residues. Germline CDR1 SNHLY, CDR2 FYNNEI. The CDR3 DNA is TGTGCCAGCACGGGAGATTACGAGCAGTACTTC. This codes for CASTGDYEQYF.

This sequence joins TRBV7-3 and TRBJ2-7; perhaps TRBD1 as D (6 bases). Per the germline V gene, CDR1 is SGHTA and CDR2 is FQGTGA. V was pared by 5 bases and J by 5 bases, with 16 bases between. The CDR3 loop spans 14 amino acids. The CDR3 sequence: CASSPNRVSNEQYF. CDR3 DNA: TGTGCCAGCAGCCCCAACAGGGTATCGAACGAGCAGTACTTC.

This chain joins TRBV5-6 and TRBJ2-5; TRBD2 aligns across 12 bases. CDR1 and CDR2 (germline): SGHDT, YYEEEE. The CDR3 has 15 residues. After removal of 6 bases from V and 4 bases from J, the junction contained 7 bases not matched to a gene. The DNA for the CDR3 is TGTGCCAGCACGACTAGCGGGAGTTTAAGAGAGACCCAGTACTTC. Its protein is CASTTSGSLRETQYF.

The CDR3 is CASSSTGGNIQYF. The CDR3 DNA follows: TGCGCCAGCAGCTCCACGGGAGGAAACATTCAGTACTTC. The chain has TRBV5-1 and TRBJ2-4, with 7 bases matching TRBD2. CDR1 is SGHRS, CDR2 YFSETQ, per germline. The CDR3 has 13 amino acids. The junction had 3 bases not matched to a gene; V was cut back by 3 bases and J by 6 bases.

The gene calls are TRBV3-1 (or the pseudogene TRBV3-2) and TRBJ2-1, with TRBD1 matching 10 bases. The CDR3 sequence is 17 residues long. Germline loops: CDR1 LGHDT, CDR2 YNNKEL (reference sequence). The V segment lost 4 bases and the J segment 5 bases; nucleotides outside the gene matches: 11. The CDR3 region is CASSPTIGTGADNEQFF. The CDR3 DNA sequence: TGTGCCAGCAGCCCAACGATCGGGACAGGGGCAGACAATGAGCAGTTCTTC.

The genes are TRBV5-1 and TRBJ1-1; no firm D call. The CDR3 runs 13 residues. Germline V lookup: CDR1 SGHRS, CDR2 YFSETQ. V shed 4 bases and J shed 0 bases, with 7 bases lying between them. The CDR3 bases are TGCGCCAGCAGCCCGTTTGTGAACACTGAAGCTTTCTTT. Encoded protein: CASSPFVNTEAFF. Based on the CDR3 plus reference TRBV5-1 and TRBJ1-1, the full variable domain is KAGVTQTPRYLIKTRGQQVTLSCSPISGHRSVSWYQQTPGQGLQFLFEYFSETQRNKGNFPGRFSGRQFSNSRSEMNVSTLELGDSALYLCASSPFVNTEAFFGQGTRLTVV.

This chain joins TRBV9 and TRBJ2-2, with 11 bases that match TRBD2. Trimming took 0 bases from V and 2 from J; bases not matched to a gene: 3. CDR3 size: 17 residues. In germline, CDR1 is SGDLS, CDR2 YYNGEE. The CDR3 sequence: CASSVVAGGPNTGELFF. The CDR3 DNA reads TGTGCCAGCAGCGTAGTAGCGGGGGGGCCCAACACCGGGGAGCTGTTTTTT.

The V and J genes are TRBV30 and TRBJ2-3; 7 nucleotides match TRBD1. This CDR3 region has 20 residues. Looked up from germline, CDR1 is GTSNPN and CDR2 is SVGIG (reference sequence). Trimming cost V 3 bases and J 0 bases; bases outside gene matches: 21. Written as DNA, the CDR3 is TGTGCCTGGAGGCGAAAGGGGGCTTGGGCTTTGGGCTATAGCACAGATACGCAGTATTTT. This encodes CAWRRKGAWALGYSTDTQYF. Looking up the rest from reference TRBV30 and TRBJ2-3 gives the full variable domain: SQTIHQWPATLVQPVGSPLSLECTVEGTSNPNLYWYRQAAGRGLQLLFYSVGIGQISSEVPQNLSASRPQDRQFILSSKKLLLSDSGFYLCAWRRKGAWALGYSTDTQYFGPGTRLTVL.

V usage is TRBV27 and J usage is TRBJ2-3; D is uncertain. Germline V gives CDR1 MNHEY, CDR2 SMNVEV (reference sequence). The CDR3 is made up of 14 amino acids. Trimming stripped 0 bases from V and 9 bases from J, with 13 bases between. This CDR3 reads CASSLSIAPSTQYF. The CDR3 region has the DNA TGTGCCAGCAGTTTATCGATAGCCCCGTCGACGCAGTATTTT.

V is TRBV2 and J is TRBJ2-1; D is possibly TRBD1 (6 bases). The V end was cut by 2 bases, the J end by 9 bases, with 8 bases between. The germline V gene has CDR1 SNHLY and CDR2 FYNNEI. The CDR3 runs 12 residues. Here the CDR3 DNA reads TGTGCCAGCAGTGAATCAGGGGTTGAGCAGTTCTTC. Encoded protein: CASSESGVEQFF.

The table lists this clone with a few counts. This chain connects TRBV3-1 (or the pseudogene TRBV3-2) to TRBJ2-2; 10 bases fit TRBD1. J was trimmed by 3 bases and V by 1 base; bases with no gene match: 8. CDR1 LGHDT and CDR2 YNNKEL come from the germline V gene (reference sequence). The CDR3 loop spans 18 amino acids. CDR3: CASSQGFRTGGYTGELFF. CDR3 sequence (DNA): TGTGCCAGCAGCCAAGGTTTTAGGACAGGGGGTTACACCGGGGAGCTGTTTTTT.

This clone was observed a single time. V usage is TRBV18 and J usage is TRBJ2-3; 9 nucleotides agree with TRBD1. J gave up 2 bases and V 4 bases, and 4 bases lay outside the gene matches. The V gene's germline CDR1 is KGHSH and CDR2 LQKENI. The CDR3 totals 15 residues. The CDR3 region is CASSQGQGLTDTQYF. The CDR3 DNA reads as TGTGCCAGCTCACAGGGACAGGGTCTCACAGATACGCAGTATTTT. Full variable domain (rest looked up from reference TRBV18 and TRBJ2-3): NAGVMQNPRHLVRRRGQEARLRCSPMKGHSHVYWYRQLPEEGLKFMVYLQKENIIDESGMPKERFSAEFPKEGPSILRIQQVVRGDSAAYFCASSQGQGLTDTQYFGPGTRLTVL.